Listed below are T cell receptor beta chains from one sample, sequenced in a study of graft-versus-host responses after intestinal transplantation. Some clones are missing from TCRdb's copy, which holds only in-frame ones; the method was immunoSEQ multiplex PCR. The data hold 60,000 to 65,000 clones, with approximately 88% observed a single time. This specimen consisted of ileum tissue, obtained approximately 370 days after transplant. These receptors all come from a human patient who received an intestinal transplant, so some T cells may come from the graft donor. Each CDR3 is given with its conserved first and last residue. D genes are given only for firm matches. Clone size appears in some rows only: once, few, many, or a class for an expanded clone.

CDR3: CASSVGRVETQYF
DNA: TGTGCCAGCAGTGTTGGCAGGGTAGAGACCCAGTACTTC
J: TRBJ2-5
V: TRBV2
size: NA
D: NA

CDR3: CASSVDPENTEAFF
DNA: TGTGCCAGCAGCGTAGACCCAGAGAACACTGAAGCTTTCTTT
J: TRBJ1-1
V: TRBV9
size: once
D: NA

CDR3: CASSFTDRPNTEAFF
DNA: TGCGCCAGCAGCTTTACTGACAGGCCGAACACTGAAGCTTTCTTT
J: TRBJ1-1
V: TRBV5-1
size: NA
D: NA

CDR3: CASSYPPGQGIYEQYF
DNA: TGTGCCAGCAGTTACCCTCCGGGACAGGGTATCTACGAGCAGTACTTC
J: TRBJ2-7
V: TRBV6-5
size: NA
D: TRBD1

CDR3: CASSAKSSRNYGYTF
DNA: TGTGCCAGCAGTGCAAAGTCTAGCCGTAACTATGGCTACACCTTC
J: TRBJ1-2
V: TRBV2
size: NA
D: NA

CDR3: CASKQGPGTEAFF
DNA: TGTGCCAGCAAACAGGGTCCCGGCACTGAAGCTTTCTTT
J: TRBJ1-1
V: TRBV27
size: NA
D: NA

CDR3: CASSLERTDTQYF
DNA: TGCGCCAGCAGCTTGGAGCGAACAGATACGCAGTATTTT
J: TRBJ2-3
V: TRBV5-1
size: NA
D: NA

CDR3: CASSEARRRWEKLFF
DNA: TGTGCCAGCAGTGAAGCGCGGAGGAGGTGGGAAAAACTGTTTTTT
J: TRBJ1-4
V: TRBV6-1
size: NA
D: NA

CDR3: CASSPQGPSEAFF
DNA: TGTGCCAGCTCGCCCCAGGGGCCTTCTGAAGCTTTCTTT
J: TRBJ1-1
V: TRBV18
size: NA
D: NA

CDR3: CATSRGFWDNEQFF
DNA: TGTGCCACCAGCAGAGGCTTCTGGGACAATGAGCAGTTCTTC
J: TRBJ2-1
V: TRBV15
size: NA
D: NA

CDR3: CASGLRRSNEKLFF
DNA: TGTGCCAGCGGTTTAAGACGTTCTAATGAAAAACTGTTTTTT
J: TRBJ1-4
V: TRBV6-5
size: once
D: NA

CDR3: CASSFGGPAYEQYF
DNA: TGTGCCAGCAGCTTCGGGGGGCCAGCCTACGAGCAGTACTTC
J: TRBJ2-7
V: TRBV7-2
size: NA
D: NA

CDR3: CASSEVAGANTGELFF
DNA: TGTGCCAGCAGCGAGGTGGCGGGAGCGAACACCGGGGAGCTGTTTTTT
J: TRBJ2-2
V: TRBV9
size: NA
D: TRBD2

CDR3: CASSPEGSTNTQYF
DNA: TGTGCCAGCAGTCCGGAGGGTAGCACAAATACGCAGTATTTT
J: TRBJ2-3
V: TRBV6-6
size: once
D: NA

CDR3: CASRADSGNEKLFF
DNA: TGTGCCAGCAGAGCGGACTCGGGGAATGAAAAACTGTTTTTT
J: TRBJ1-4
V: TRBV7-9
size: few
D: NA

CDR3: CASRREGSGRAWDEQFF
DNA: TGCGCCAGCAGGCGCGAGGGGAGCGGGAGGGCCTGGGATGAGCAGTTCTTC
J: TRBJ2-1
V: TRBV5-1
size: NA
D: TRBD2

CDR3: CASSLISNQPQHF
DNA: TGTGCCAGCAGCCTGATTAGCAATCAGCCCCAGCATTTT
J: TRBJ1-5
V: TRBV6-5
size: NA
D: NA

CDR3: CASSFLQGADYGYTF
DNA: TGTGCCAGCAGTTTTCTACAGGGGGCGGACTATGGCTACACCTTC
J: TRBJ1-2
V: TRBV6-1
size: NA
D: TRBD1

CDR3: CASSGRASYNEQFF
DNA: TGCGCCAGCAGCGGTAGAGCCTCCTACAATGAGCAGTTCTTC
J: TRBJ2-1
V: TRBV5-1
size: few
D: NA

CDR3: CASRWTEDFNEQFF
DNA: TGTGCCAGCAGGTGGACAGAGGATTTCAATGAGCAGTTCTTC
J: TRBJ2-1
V: TRBV6-5
size: NA
D: NA

CDR3: CASSFLTASSYNEQFF
DNA: TGTGCCAGCAGTTTCCTTACTGCTAGCTCCTACAATGAGCAGTTCTTC
J: TRBJ2-1
V: TRBV28
size: NA
D: NA

CDR3: CASSVSGGFSTDTQYF
DNA: TGTGCCAGCAGCGTGAGCGGGGGCTTTAGCACAGATACGCAGTATTTT
J: TRBJ2-3
V: TRBV9
size: NA
D: TRBD2

CDR3: CASSDATDTQYF
DNA: TGTGCCAGCAGCGACGCCACAGATACGCAGTATTTT
J: TRBJ2-3
V: TRBV2
size: few
D: NA

CDR3: CASSQEESGQYDGYTF
DNA: TGCGCCAGCAGCCAAGAGGAATCCGGACAGTATGATGGCTACACCTTC
J: TRBJ1-2
V: TRBV4-1
size: NA
D: NA

CDR3: CASRGANGYTF
DNA: TGCGCCAGCAGGGGGGCGAATGGCTACACCTTC
J: TRBJ1-2
V: TRBV5-1
size: NA
D: NA

CDR3: CASSLVRSNTEAFF
DNA: TGTGCCAGCAGCTTAGTGCGGTCGAACACTGAAGCTTTCTTT
J: TRBJ1-1
V: TRBV7-9
size: NA
D: NA

CDR3: CASSLGGPYEQYF
DNA: TGTGCCAGCAGTTTAGGGGGCCCCTACGAGCAGTACTTC
J: TRBJ2-7
V: TRBV28
size: once
D: NA

CDR3: CSVPGTASEAFF
DNA: TGCAGCGTCCCCGGGACAGCGTCAGAAGCTTTCTTT
J: TRBJ1-1
V: TRBV29-1
size: NA
D: TRBD1

CDR3: CSVAETLESIRAEAFF
DNA: TGCAGCGTAGCCGAGACCCTCGAAAGCATCCGCGCTGAAGCTTTCTTT
J: TRBJ1-1
V: TRBV29-1
size: NA
D: NA

CDR3: CASSEGEGINYGYTF
DNA: TGTGCCAGCAGTGAAGGAGAGGGGATCAACTATGGCTACACCTTC
J: TRBJ1-2
V: TRBV25-1
size: NA
D: NA

CDR3: CASSQEGYGSTEAFF
DNA: TGCGCCAGCAGCCAAGAAGGGTACGGGAGCACTGAAGCTTTCTTT
J: TRBJ1-1
V: TRBV4-1
size: NA
D: NA

CDR3: CASSDNPGANIQYF
DNA: TGCGCCAGCAGTGATAACCCAGGGGCAAACATTCAGTACTTC
J: TRBJ2-4
V: TRBV10-2
size: once
D: NA

CDR3: CASSALGVTFNEKLFF
DNA: TGTGCCAGCAGTGCCCTGGGGGTGACGTTTAATGAAAAACTGTTTTTT
J: TRBJ1-4
V: TRBV28
size: once
D: NA

CDR3: CASRGTGGYVGEQYF
DNA: TGTGCCAGCAGGGGGACAGGGGGCTATGTAGGCGAGCAGTACTTC
J: TRBJ2-7
V: TRBV2
size: NA
D: TRBD1

CDR3: CASSLGPSEDYEQYF
DNA: TGTGCCAGCAGCTTAGGGCCTAGCGAGGATTACGAGCAGTACTTC
J: TRBJ2-7
V: TRBV11-3
size: NA
D: NA

CDR3: CASSAYARVRYGYTF
DNA: TGTGCCAGCAGCGCATACGCCAGGGTACGGTATGGCTACACCTTC
J: TRBJ1-2
V: TRBV11-2
size: NA
D: NA

CDR3: CASSYGGASYEQYF
DNA: TGTGCCAGCAGTTACGGGGGAGCCTCCTACGAGCAGTACTTC
J: TRBJ2-7
V: TRBV6-5
size: NA
D: NA

CDR3: CASSGADTPGSYNEQFF
DNA: TGTGCCAGCAGTGGAGCCGACACGCCTGGCTCCTACAATGAGCAGTTCTTC
J: TRBJ2-1
V: TRBV2
size: NA
D: NA

CDR3: CASSGGLVYTGELFF
DNA: TGTGCCAGCAGCGGAGGACTAGTCTACACCGGGGAGCTGTTTTTT
J: TRBJ2-2
V: TRBV9
size: NA
D: TRBD2

CDR3: CASSLTGFLNYGYTF
DNA: TGTGCCAGCAGTTTGACAGGATTCCTAAACTATGGCTACACCTTC
J: TRBJ1-2
V: TRBV28
size: NA
D: NA

CDR3: CASSLQGTVGYEQYF
DNA: TGTGCCAGCAGCCTCCAGGGGACAGTCGGCTACGAGCAGTACTTC
J: TRBJ2-7
V: TRBV11-2
size: few
D: TRBD1

CDR3: CASSPGGQQETQYF
DNA: TGTGCCAGCTCACCAGGAGGACAACAAGAGACCCAGTACTTC
J: TRBJ2-5
V: TRBV18
size: NA
D: NA

CDR3: CASSFTGANEKLFF
DNA: TGTGCCAGCAGCTTTACAGGGGCGAATGAAAAACTGTTTTTT
J: TRBJ1-4
V: TRBV7-9
size: NA
D: TRBD1

CDR3: CASGRPRGSGGNEQFF
DNA: TGTGCCAGCGGACGGCCGCGGGGGAGCGGGGGCAATGAGCAGTTCTTC
J: TRBJ2-1
V: TRBV6-6
size: NA
D: TRBD2

CDR3: CASSPAGTAYNEQFF
DNA: TGTGCCAGCAGCCCTGCCGGGACAGCCTACAATGAGCAGTTCTTC
J: TRBJ2-1
V: TRBV7-9
size: NA
D: TRBD1

CDR3: CASSLAGGADTGELFF
DNA: TGCGCCAGCAGCTTGGCCGGGGGCGCGGACACCGGGGAGCTGTTTTTT
J: TRBJ2-2
V: TRBV5-1
size: NA
D: NA

CDR3: CAIRKTSGGPDTQYF
DNA: TGTGCCATCAGAAAGACTAGCGGGGGGCCAGATACGCAGTATTTT
J: TRBJ2-3
V: TRBV10-3
size: NA
D: TRBD2

CDR3: CASSKPGQDYNEQFF
DNA: TGTGCCAGCAGCAAACCGGGACAGGACTACAATGAGCAGTTCTTC
J: TRBJ2-1
V: TRBV11-2
size: NA
D: TRBD1

CDR3: CASSRARHEQYF
DNA: TGTGCCAGCAGCCGTGCAAGGCACGAGCAGTACTTC
J: TRBJ2-7
V: TRBV7-9
size: few
D: NA

CDR3: CASSRRRRSPRYF
DNA: TGTGCCAGCAGCCGACGCCGGCGGTCCCCCCGGTACTTC
J: TRBJ2-5
V: TRBV7-3
size: NA
D: NA

CDR3: CASSLRDGANTGELFF
DNA: TGTGCCAGCAGCTTAAGGGACGGCGCGAACACCGGGGAGCTGTTTTTT
J: TRBJ2-2
V: TRBV7-3
size: NA
D: NA

CDR3: CASSQEGVPSYEQYF
DNA: TGCGCCAGCAGCCAAGAGGGGGTGCCCTCCTACGAGCAGTACTTC
J: TRBJ2-7
V: TRBV4-1
size: NA
D: NA